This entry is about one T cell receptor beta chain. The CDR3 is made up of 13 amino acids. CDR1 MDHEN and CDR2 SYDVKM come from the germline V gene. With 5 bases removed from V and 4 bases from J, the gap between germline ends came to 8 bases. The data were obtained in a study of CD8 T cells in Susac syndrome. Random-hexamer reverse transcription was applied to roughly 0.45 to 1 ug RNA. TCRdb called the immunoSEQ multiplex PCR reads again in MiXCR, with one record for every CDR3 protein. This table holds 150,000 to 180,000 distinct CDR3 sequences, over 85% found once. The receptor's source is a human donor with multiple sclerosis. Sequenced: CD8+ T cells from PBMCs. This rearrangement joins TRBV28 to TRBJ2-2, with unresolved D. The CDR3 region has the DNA TGTGCCAGCAGTATTATACCCACCGGGGAGCTGTTTTTT. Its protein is CASSIIPTGELFF.